One and the same sample provided the 14 T cell receptor beta chains below, sequenced in a study of T-cell memory formation after mild COVID-19 listed by TCRdb under 2021. Libraries were made using 5' RACE. TCRdb names Illumina NovaSeq 6000 as the instrument used. TCRdb itself trimmed the public reads at Q25 with fastp, ran MiXCR and retained productive beta chains. Rows merge per CDR3 protein into single entries with the most common DNA and genes. The sample data list a few hundred thousand distinct CDR3 sequences, and 15% to 20% of these were observed just once. 22% of the sample is held by the ten biggest clonotypes. Sequencing used PBMCs or a T cell subset sorted from them (not recorded which). The receptor source for this set is a man between 18 and 35 years old who had mild COVID-19 (a few samples of this study predate the infection). The sample titles of this study are shuffled in the database, so cell type and time point are left out; the donor was told from shared clones.

This chain joins TRBV7-9 and TRBJ2-7; 8 bases agree with TRBD1. V dropped 8 bases and J dropped 2; count of bases not matched to a gene: 5. This CDR3 is 13 amino acids long. Germline lookup yields CDR1 SEHNR and CDR2 FQNEAQ (reference sequence). In nucleotides, the CDR3 is TGTGCCAGCGGAGGGGACAGGACCTACGAGCAGTACGTC. Translation: CASGGDRTYEQYV.

The J gene is TRBJ2-3, the V gene TRBV20-1, with D perhaps TRBD2 (5 bases). CDR3 length: 14 amino acids. The V end lost 3 bases, the J end lost 1 base, and 11 bases lay between the germline ends. Germline V lookup: CDR1 DFQATT, CDR2 SNEGSKA (reference sequence). The CDR3, as DNA: TGCAGTGCTAGTGATAGCGCCGGCACAGATACGCAGTATTTT. Translated: CSASDSAGTDTQYF.

The J gene is TRBJ2-3, the V gene TRBV5-6, with D hard to call. V shed 3 bases and J shed 3 bases, with 14 bases lying between them. CDR1 is SGHDT and CDR2 is YYEEEE in the germline V gene. This CDR3 spans 15 amino acids. The CDR3 DNA follows: TGTGCCAGCAGCTCCCCCAGAGGAGCTACAGATACGCAGTATTTT. Its protein product is CASSSPRGATDTQYF.

This chain uses TRBV7-8 with TRBJ1-2; 7 nucleotides agree with TRBD1. CDR3 length: 15 amino acids. V shed 4 bases and J 6 bases; nucleotides not matched to a gene: 11. CDR1 SGHVS and CDR2 FQNEAQ come from the germline V gene. Here the CDR3 DNA reads TGTGCCAGCAGCTCTTACCACGACAGGGACCATGGCTACACCTTC. Protein sequence: CASSSYHDRDHGYTF.

This chain connects TRBV29-1 to TRBJ2-3, with D possibly TRBD2 on 5 matching bases. Per the germline V gene, CDR1 is SQVTM and CDR2 is ANQGSEA. V was trimmed by 4 bases and J by 0 bases, leaving 8 bases between them. This CDR3 region has 13 residues. CDR3 sequence: CSVGRASTDTQYF. For the CDR3, the DNA is TGCAGCGTTGGGCGGGCAAGCACAGATACGCAGTATTTT.

This clonotype appeared a few times. The DNA of the CDR3 is TGTGCCAGCAGCCCTGGGACTAGCGACGAGCAGTACGTC. Translation gives CASSPGTSDEQYV. V and J are TRBV7-9 and TRBJ2-7; 10 bases are a match to TRBD2. Trimming cost V 5 bases and J 5 bases; bases outside gene matches: 3. Germline V gene sequence: CDR1 SEHNR, CDR2 FQNEAQ (reference sequence). The CDR3 is made up of 13 amino acids.

This clonotype appeared a few times. The chain links TRBV7-9 to TRBJ1-2; D remains ambiguous. Germline V CDR1 and CDR2: SEHNR, FQNEAQ (reference sequence). This CDR3 is 12 amino acids long. Trimming left V 1 base short and J 5 bases short, with 5 bases between. CDR3 in amino acids: CASSLDDYGYTF. The CDR3 coding sequence is TGTGCCAGCAGCTTAGACGATTATGGCTACACCTTC.

J is TRBJ2-1 and V is TRBV4-1; D perhaps matches TRBD1 (6 bases). Trimming left V 5 bases short and J 4 bases short, with 12 bases between. The V gene's germline CDR1 is MGHRA and CDR2 YSYEKL. There are 14 residues in the CDR3. CDR3 loop: CASSSHRDYNEQFF. CDR3 sequence (DNA): TGCGCCAGCAGCTCCCACAGGGATTACAATGAGCAGTTCTTC.

The chain couples TRBV6-2 or TRBV6-3 to TRBJ2-1; 7 bases match TRBD2. This CDR3 is built from 12 residues. V shed 4 bases and J 10 bases; nucleotides not matched to a gene: 4. Germline loops: CDR1 MNHEY, CDR2 SVGEGT. CDR3 protein: CASSFDSGEQFF. CDR3 nucleotides: TGTGCCAGCAGTTTCGATAGCGGGGAGCAGTTCTTC.

The chain joins TRBV3-1 to TRBJ1-1; tentatively, D is TRBD1 (5 bases). Germline CDR1 is LGHDT and CDR2 is YNNKEL (reference sequence). The CDR3 is 14 amino acids. V gave up 0 bases and J gave up 5 bases, with 10 bases separating them. CDR3 DNA sequence: TGTGCCAGCAGCCAAGATTCTGGGGGGACTGAAGCTTTCTTT. Translated: CASSQDSGGTEAFF. Variable domain in full (rest from reference TRBV3-1 and TRBJ1-1): DTAVSQTPKYLVTQMGNDKSIKCEQNLGHDTMYWYKQDSKKFLKIMFSYNNKELIINETVPNRFSPKSPDKAHLNLHINSLELGDSAVYFCASSQDSGGTEAFFGQGTRLTVV.

The chain is built from TRBV19 and TRBJ2-1, with TRBD2 identical over 10 bases. This CDR3 has 15 residues. Trimming at V came to 5 bases and at J to 7 bases, leaving 8 bases not matched to a gene. The V gene's germline CDR1 is LNHDA and CDR2 SQIVND (reference sequence). The chain's CDR3 is CASSLERGGANEQFF. CDR3 DNA: TGTGCCAGTAGTCTTGAGCGGGGGGGAGCGAATGAGCAGTTCTTC.

V is TRBV12-3 or TRBV12-4 and J is TRBJ1-5; D is ambiguous. The CDR3 loop spans 16 amino acids. V was trimmed by 6 bases and J by 6 bases, leaving 21 bases between them. This chain's CDR3 is CASSLTGRVAAQPQHF. CDR3 nucleotide sequence: TGTGCCAGCAGCCTCACCGGGAGGGTAGCGGCTCAGCCCCAGCATTTT.

The chain has TRBV5-1 and TRBJ1-6, with TRBD1 identical over 8 bases. Trimming at V came to 4 bases and at J to 7 bases, leaving 10 bases not matched to a gene. This CDR3 spans 16 amino acids. Germline V gene sequence: CDR1 SGHRS, CDR2 YFSETQ. The CDR3 DNA reads TGCGCCAGCAGCCTCAGGGGGCCGGTTACGAATTCACCCCTCCACTTT. The encoded protein is CASSLRGPVTNSPLHF.

The rearrangement uses TRBV7-2 and TRBJ1-1, with 10 bases lining up with TRBD1. Germline assignment: CDR1 SGHTA and CDR2 FQGNSA. With 5 bases clipped from V and 8 bases from J, the junction kept 14 bases outside the gene matches. The CDR3 is made up of 16 amino acids. The CDR3 DNA sequence: TGTGCCAGCAGCCGTCAGACCGGGACAGGGGTTGCGGAAGCTTTCTTT. This sequence encodes CASSRQTGTGVAEAFF. Complete variable domain (other parts from reference TRBV7-2 and TRBJ1-1): GAGVSQSPSNKVTEKGKDVELRCDPISGHTALYWYRQSLGQGLEFLIYFQGNSAPDKSGLPSDRFSAERTGGSVSTLTIQRTQQEDSAVYLCASSRQTGTGVAEAFFGQGTRLTVV.